Detailed here is one T cell receptor (beta chain). The data derive from a study of neurological immune-mediated disorders. TCRdb ran MiXCR on the 5' RACE reads and lists one entry per CDR3 protein. The sample lists about 66,000 distinct CDR3 sequences; around 3% were seen once. The germline gives CDR1 KGHSH, CDR2 LQKENI. The CDR3 contains 14 residues. V was shortened by 5 bases and J by 3 bases, with 12 bases between the two germline ends. V and J are TRBV18 and TRBJ2-3; perhaps TRBD1 as D (6 bases). The receptor comes from a middle-aged man with multiple sclerosis. The material sequenced was PBMCs. The CDR3 region is CASSGPQGTDTQYF. CDR3 DNA sequence: TGTGCCAGCTCAGGCCCACAGGGAACAGATACGCAGTATTTT. Combining the CDR3 with reference TRBV18 and TRBJ2-3 gives the whole variable domain NAGVMQNPRHLVRRRGQEARLRCSPMKGHSHVYWYRQLPEEGLKFMVYLQKENIIDESGMPKERFSAEFPKEGPSILRIQQVVRGDSAAYFCASSGPQGTDTQYFGPGTRLTVL.